The sequence of this T cell receptor beta chain was determined in a study of cytomegalovirus exposure and HLA in healthy donors (TCRdb year 2017). In terms of the full investigation: In an earlier analysis of approximately 640 of the donors, approximately 260 Gb of sequence data and some 100 million unique TCR beta sequences from about 179 million T cells were reported. Roughly 300 gigabases of sequencing data and some 85 million unique TCR sequences were included in an early release covering around 650 HLA-typed donors. The genetic ancestry cluster associated with self-reported Caucasian donors included roughly four fifths of the 350 to 500 genotyped donors. The study aimed to test whether signatures of past pathogen exposure could be identified by cataloging public T cell receptors. Using immunosequencing, the study profiled T cell repertoires from 666 subjects and related those repertoires to cytomegalovirus serostatus. Along with the approximately 700-subject first cohort, a separate validation cohort of around 120 different subjects was used. High-throughput TCR immunosequencing, statistical association of individual TCRs with disease status, and machine learning were combined to predict cytomegalovirus infection status. A later analysis re-analyzed previously published TCR beta repertoires from 600 to 850 donors and added high-resolution HLA genotyping to study TCR occurrence patterns. Rather than drawing on any new phenotypic data, the later analysis identified candidate immune exposures from TCR beta sequences and the way those sequences occurred across donors. An earlier analysis of more than 450 of the donors used high-throughput TCR beta sequencing to judge whether each TCR beta V gene segment behaved as functional or pseudogenic. Alongside the repertoire data, information on donor age, sex, ethnicity and CMV serostatus was compiled. A later genetic analysis used genome-wide SNP genotypes for 398 of the 666 donors, treating that subset as a discovery cohort. All discovery cohort repertoires had been generated using a single sequencing platform. Class I and class II HLA loci were covered by the typing at four-digit resolution. Typing coverage differed by locus: A, B, C, DRB1 and DQB1 were typed in roughly 620-630 donors, DQA1 in roughly 510, DPA1 in around 600, and DPB1 in 472. Roughly five DR-DQ haplotypes were handled as single units for association and clustering because linkage in the cohort was strong. Among around 400 genotyped donors of the cohort, an average of roughly 230,000 unique TCR beta nucleotide sequences was sequenced per donor, of which about 19% were non-productive.

Results and caveats for the whole study, not just this receptor: Correlated functional status among segregating V segments might be attributable to linkage disequilibrium, but an unknown experimental factor could not be ruled out. The study listed approximately 160 TCR beta chains as associated with cytomegalovirus. Several of the top co-occurrence clusters appeared to be linked to parvovirus B19, influenza, CMV and Epstein-Barr virus, according to a later analysis. Broadly in line with IMGT annotations, most TCR beta V segments showed up in productive rearrangements about 87% or about 30% of the time in an earlier analysis of 450 to 750 of the donors. In a later analysis, HLA-associated TCR beta chains showed more clonal expansion and lower generation probabilities than non-associated chains that were equally common. Assigning TCR associations to individual alleles was difficult when HLA alleles, especially DR and DQ, strongly co-occurred. According to a later genetic analysis, donors in an Asian-associated ancestry cluster had fewer N-insertions in productive TCRs than the approximately 670-donor mean. The classifier was reported to diagnose cytomegalovirus status with high specificity and sensitivity in both the original cohort and the validation cohort. A further reported finding was that TCR beta sequences accurately predicted the HLA-A and HLA-B alleles for most subjects in the first cohort. In this cohort, only TCR beta chains were sequenced, and detectable features were limited by the absence of alpha or paired-chain data. V-gene and J-gene trimming of TCR beta chains was associated with a missense DCLRE1C variant in a later genetic analysis, and the association was replicated in an independent cohort. The presence/absence analyses assumed that sequencing depth was roughly uniform across donors, and that assumption may not be true. It was suggested by the authors that the approach could potentially be generalized to other disease states and immunological phenotypes. Most TCR sequences were observed very rarely across donors, whereas some public TCRs were present in many individuals. In vitro tests confirmed that a few of the cytomegalovirus-associated TCR beta chains recognize cytomegalovirus antigens. Because the 87-base-pair reads could not distinguish some IMGT-functional V segments, including TRBV6-2 and TRBV6-3, those segments were excluded. Immune exposure information for the cohort was limited to CMV serostatus. A later analysis found that TCR association rates varied across HLA loci, with DRB1 alleles showing the most associated TCRs and HLA-C alleles the fewest. Roughly 15 rarely observed V segments, including chromosome 9 orphons, were excluded from the earlier analysis of just under 600 of the donors because counts were too low. A later analysis associated 16,951 TCR beta sequences with specific HLA alleles at a false discovery rate of 0.05. The sequencing pipeline was judged likely to have produced a cluster of highly shared sequence variants as a technical artifact. A later analysis found that most CMV-associated TCR beta chains appeared HLA-restricted, with HLA associations seemingly driven largely by CMV exposure. HLA typing was unavailable for some donors at each locus, so association tests used only the typed subset.

The library was produced with the immunoSEQ multiplex PCR assay. For the multiplex PCR, a mixture combining 60 forward primers for TCR Vbeta segments and 13 reverse primers for TCR Jbeta segments was used. The CDR3 region of rearranged TCR beta genes was amplified from genomic DNA by a multiplex PCR assay. The amplified TCR beta libraries were sequenced on the Illumina HiSeq System as 87-base-pair reads. On the study's bioinformatics: In a later analysis, approximately 74 million unique TCR beta chains were counted across the roughly 610 repertoires, and about 9.9 million of these chains were shared by at least two donors. Raw reads were error-corrected and collapsed into unique sequences with a nearest-neighbor algorithm that merged closely related sequences to remove PCR and sequencing errors. V, D and J gene segments were assigned by aligning CDR3 sequences to IMGT reference sequences. For a sequence to be retained, a match of at least six nucleotides to both a V gene segment and a J gene segment was required. A rearrangement counted as productive if the CDR3 had no stop codons and remained in frame with V and J, and every other rearrangement counted as non-productive. Following IMGT convention, CDR3 was defined as the stretch from the second conserved V-encoded cysteine to the conserved J-encoded phenylalanine. The earlier analysis of about 640 of the donors excluded any sequence lacking an unambiguous match to a single V gene segment. In an earlier analysis of several hundred of the donors, V segments were called functional above 56.7% productive rearrangements and were called segregating when the between-donor standard deviation exceeded 5%. To diagnose cytomegalovirus status from the catalog of TCR beta chain sequences, a statistical classification framework was built. In a later analysis, V and J genes were assigned by comparing TCR nucleotide sequences against IMGT/GENE-DB human TR gene sequences. Using the TCRdist pipeline, a later analysis assigned CDR3 sequences along with most-parsimonious VDJ recombination scenarios. A later analysis defined each TCR beta chain by its CDR3 amino acid sequence plus V-gene family, and excluded reads lacking a unique V-gene family. A later analysis removed 550 to 650 highly shared, low-generation-probability nucleotide sequences to deal with suspected cross-contamination and a sequencing artifact. In a later analysis, a clonal expansion index was calculated for each public chain from normalized within-repertoire ranks of inferred template counts. Generation probabilities in a later analysis came from a VDJ recombination model fitted to out-of-frame rearrangements, and those results were checked against IGoR. In a later analysis, TCR-TCR, TCR-HLA and TCR-CMV co-occurrence was scored with hypergeometric tests, and a repertoire-size bias correction was applied to TCR pairs. To estimate false discovery rates, a later analysis permuted the HLA or CMV assignments 20 times. In a later analysis, co-occurring TCRs were grouped using DBSCAN, and TCRdist sequence similarity was added for clustering within HLA-allele-positive subsets. Repertoires with fewer than 30,000 or more than 120,000 public chains were left out of co-occurrence clustering, as were several repertoires with anomalous nucleotide sharing. Entries here come from immuneACCESS through TCRdb and include only in-frame sequences with V and J called. Some clones fail to appear in such tables; in the studies checked, an unresolved V gene covers under half of the shortfall, and the cause of the remainder is unknown. From that table come the V and J calls and clone size; the DNA was used to work out D and trimming. The sample contains under 200,000 clones, approximately 71% of them found a single time. The ten largest clonotypes hold roughly 5% of the sample.

This clone was recorded a few times. Its antigen remains unidentified. No base quality information exists; no much larger clone differs at one position. The cohort comprised 666 healthy bone marrow donors. All cohort members were sampled while nominally healthy, although unrecorded immune exposures were likely present. The donor was CMV seronegative and was included in the group of a few hundred seronegative cohort members. A peripheral blood sample was collected from each donor, and TCR beta sequencing was performed on peripheral blood mononuclear cells. The Qiagen DNeasy Blood Extraction Kit was used to extract genomic DNA from the blood cell samples. There are 16 amino acids in the CDR3, from cysteine to phenylalanine inclusive. Only the CDR3 part of the read is kept: 48 bases, read in frame from the first base. At the junction V is shortened by 0 bases and J by 5 bases; bases outside the gene matches: 5. CDR1 and CDR2 (SGDLS, YYNGEE) derive from the germline V gene.

The sequence links TRBV9 to TRBJ1-2; TRBD1 aligns with 12 central bases. The sequence derives from a male donor in good health and CMV-seronegative. The specimen was PBMCs. CDR3 sequence: CASSVGGTGGKYGYTF. In nucleotides, the sequence is TGTGCCAGCAGCGTAGGAGGGACAGGGGGCAAGTATGGCTACACCTTC.